This section outlines one T cell receptor beta chain sequence together with its context. The antigen is unknown. Data came from immunoSEQ multiplex PCR; TCRdb stores just in-frame clones and leaves some out. The sample carries roughly 97,000 clones, 80% to 90% recorded once. This entry belongs to a study of OX40 agonist ivuxolimab in advanced cancers. Whole-study findings and limits: Relatively little clonal expansion, among the lowest observed, appeared in partial responders at 0.1-3.0 mg/kg.

V was cut by 5 bases and J by 4 bases, with 5 bases left in between. This CDR3 contains 11 residues. The germline CDR1 and CDR2 sequences are MDHEN and SYDVKM. Baseline was the first blood sampling point, followed by cycle 4 day 1 and cycle 7 day 1. The sequence derives from an adult with an advanced solid tumor such as melanoma, head and neck, liver or kidney cancer. Sample: CD4+ or CD8+ T cells sorted from blood, taken in a trial of the OX40 agonist ivuxolimab. The gene calls are TRBV28 and TRBJ1-1; TRBD1 is a possible D gene (5 bases). CDR3 region: CASSRGTEAFF. DNA of the CDR3: TGTGCCAGCAGTAGGGGCACTGAAGCTTTCTTT.